Presented here are 30 T cell receptor beta chains from one specimen sequenced in a study of regulatory T cells in long-lasting Graves disease. The time point was: newly diagnosed GD, antithyroid drugs for less than 3 months. The TCR library was made from RNA that had been extracted from PBMCs in TRIzol. In building TCR beta libraries, iRepertoire HTBI primers were used together with Arm-PCR of CDR3 regions. TCRdb re-analysed the multiplex PCR reads in MiXCR, keeping a single row per CDR3 protein. The table records some 560,000 distinct CDR3 sequences, 15% to 20% of them present only once. These same records also appear under a second study, on T cells in Graves' hyperthyroidism and ophthalmopathy.

Material: peripheral blood mononuclear cells (PBMCs), obtained at new diagnosis, from a patient treated with antithyroid drugs. All receptors derive from a woman aged 35-65 years with Graves disease.

This clonotype appeared many times. V usage is TRBV7-9 and J usage is TRBJ1-1; D is undetermined. The CDR3 totals 12 residues. Germline assignment: CDR1 SEHNR and CDR2 FQNEAQ (reference sequence). Trimming pared 6 bases from V and 6 bases from J, leaving 11 bases between. The CDR3 nucleotides are TGTGCCAGCAGGAAAGAGAGACCTGAAGCTTTCTTT. It codes for CASRKERPEAFF.

Ten or more counts support this clonotype. This chain links TRBV6-1 with TRBJ2-3; 9 bases line up with TRBD2. With 7 bases clipped from V and 1 base from J, the junction kept 9 bases outside the gene matches. Germline CDR1 and CDR2: MNHNS and SASEGT. There are 16 residues in the CDR3. This CDR3 is CASTTGRGGGTDTQYF. In nucleotides, the CDR3 is TGTGCCAGCACTACGGGGCGGGGGGGCGGCACAGATACGCAGTATTTT.

The J gene is TRBJ1-1, the V gene TRBV4-1; D ambiguous. This CDR3 has 15 amino acids. The germline V gene has CDR1 MGHRA and CDR2 YSYEKL. V gave up 0 bases and J gave up 4 bases, with 12 bases separating them. In nucleotides, the CDR3 is TGCGCCAGCAGCCAAGATACCGGAGGTGGCACTGAAGCTTTCTTT. This sequence encodes CASSQDTGGGTEAFF.

This clonotype has more than one count but fewer than ten. CDR3 residues: CASSVVGSTDTQYF. CDR3 nucleotide sequence: TGTGCCAGCAGCGTAGTTGGTAGCACAGATACGCAGTATTTT. The chain joins TRBV9 to TRBJ2-3; D is ambiguous. CDR3 size: 14 residues. Trimming shortened V by 0 bases and J by 0 bases, and 5 bases separated the two germline ends. Per germline, CDR1 SGDLS and CDR2 YYNGEE.

The CDR3 is CASRQQGTNEKLFF. As DNA, the CDR3 is TGTGCCAGCAGGCAACAGGGGACTAATGAAAAACTGTTTTTT. The chain has TRBV6-1 and TRBJ1-4; 7 positions match TRBD1. Germline CDR1 reads MNHNS; CDR2 reads SASEGT. V lost 6 bases and J lost 2; bases outside the gene matches: 3. CDR3 length: 14 residues.

This clonotype was counted at least ten times. The V and J genes are TRBV2 and TRBJ2-4, with TRBD1 as a possible D gene (5 bases). CDR3 size: 14 residues. CDR1 is SNHLY, CDR2 FYNNEI, per germline. Trimming cost V 3 bases and J 7 bases, with 13 bases left between them. The CDR3 DNA sequence: TGTGCCAGCAGTGAGGGTCAGGGATTTAACATTCAGTACTTC. Translation gives CASSEGQGFNIQYF.

Only a few counts were recorded for this clonotype. V gene TRBV19 combines with J gene TRBJ1-5; D remains ambiguous. The germline gives CDR1 LNHDA, CDR2 SQIVND (reference sequence). The CDR3 has 11 residues. Between the trimmed V and J ends, which lost 3 bases and 8 bases, there was a span of 5 bases. CDR3 residues: CASSMGKPQHF. The DNA for the CDR3 is TGTGCCAGTAGTATGGGAAAGCCCCAGCATTTT.

This clonotype was found a few times. This rearrangement joins TRBV28 to TRBJ2-3; D might be TRBD2 (7 bases). The CDR3 is 14 amino acids. With 7 bases removed from V and 3 bases from J, the gap between germline ends came to 14 bases. Germline V gives CDR1 MDHEN, CDR2 SYDVKM. The CDR3 here is CASTGGGGTDTQYF. In nucleotides, the CDR3 is TGTGCCAGCACGGGGGGAGGGGGGACAGATACGCAGTATTTT.

The table lists this clonotype with many counts. The rearrangement links TRBV6-1 to TRBJ1-5; no clear D gene. Germline lookup yields CDR1 MNHNS and CDR2 SASEGT. This CDR3 contains 14 residues. The V gene lost 5 bases and the J gene lost 7 bases, with 15 bases spanning the gap. The CDR3 bases are TGTGCCAGCAGTACGACCCCTCCGGGGCAGCCCCAGCATTTT. It specifies CASSTTPPGQPQHF.

The sample holds many counts of this clonotype. The chain employs TRBV7-9 and TRBJ2-7; 8 bases are a match to TRBD1. The V and J ends lost 0 bases and 5 bases, in that order; junction bases with no gene match: 6. There are 15 residues in the CDR3. Germline CDR1 is SEHNR and CDR2 is FQNEAQ (reference sequence). Here the CDR3 reads CASSLARTGNDEQYF. CDR3 nucleotide sequence: TGTGCCAGCAGCTTAGCACGGACAGGGAACGACGAGCAGTACTTC.

This clonotype occurred many times. The rearrangement links TRBV20-1 to TRBJ1-2; D is uncertain. The CDR3 sequence is 13 residues long. Germline loops: CDR1 DFQATT, CDR2 SNEGSKA (reference sequence). Trimming pared 0 bases from V and 4 bases from J, leaving 9 bases between. The chain's CDR3 is CSARDLSGYGYTF. DNA for the CDR3: TGCAGTGCTAGAGATCTAAGCGGCTATGGCTACACCTTC.

The genes are TRBV4-1 and TRBJ2-5; 14 nucleotides agree with TRBD2. This CDR3 contains 17 residues. V lost 4 bases and J lost 1; bases outside the gene matches: 5. Germline CDR1 and CDR2: MGHRA and YSYEKL. The DNA for the CDR3 is TGCGCCAGCAGCCGCGAAGGACTAGCGGGGGGCCAAGAGACCCAGTACTTC. It specifies CASSREGLAGGQETQYF.

The chain couples TRBV2 to TRBJ2-3; TRBD2 matches at 13 bases. The germline V gene encodes CDR1 SNHLY and CDR2 FYNNEI. With V trimmed by 7 bases and J by 2 bases, 15 bases remained unmatched. This CDR3 has 19 residues. CDR3 nucleotide sequence: TGTGCCAGCATCAGGACTAGCGGGGGCCCACCGCCTGTCACAGATACGCAGTATTTT. Translation gives CASIRTSGGPPPVTDTQYF.

The rearrangement uses TRBV28 and TRBJ2-6; 11 bases are shared with TRBD1. Germline V gives CDR1 MDHEN, CDR2 SYDVKM. The CDR3 covers 17 residues. The V segment lost 5 bases and the J segment 2 bases; nucleotides outside the gene matches: 5. This CDR3 is CASSPGQGAPGANVLTF. CDR3 in DNA: TGTGCCAGCAGTCCAGGACAGGGGGCGCCTGGGGCCAACGTCCTGACTTTC.

There are many counts of this clonotype. V gene TRBV5-6 combines with J gene TRBJ2-3; 9 bases fit TRBD2. This CDR3 is built from 16 residues. V was clipped by 0 bases and J by 6 bases; unmatched bases: 8. Germline CDR1 reads SGHDT; CDR2 reads YYEEEE. CDR3 DNA sequence: TGTGCCAGCAGCTTGGAGCTAGCGGGGTCGAGCGATACGCAGTATTTT. It yields the protein CASSLELAGSSDTQYF.

The table lists this clonotype with many counts. This chain connects TRBV6-1 to TRBJ1-2; 7 bases line up with TRBD1. The J segment lost 8 bases and the V segment lost 8 bases, leaving 17 bases of the junction unmatched. The germline CDR1 and CDR2 sequences are MNHNS and SASEGT. The CDR3 runs 15 residues. The CDR3 region is CASDPRGQGRNGYTF. The DNA of the CDR3 is TGTGCCAGCGACCCGAGGGGGCAAGGACGGAACGGCTACACCTTC.

This sequence joins TRBV5-5 and TRBJ1-5; D not certain. The ends were cut back, 4 bases at V and 0 bases at J, with 11 bases in the middle. Germline V CDR1 and CDR2: SGHKS, YYEKEE (reference sequence). The length of the CDR3 is 15 residues. CDR3 loop: CASSQTKNSNQPQHF. The CDR3 DNA sequence: TGTGCCAGCAGCCAAACGAAAAATAGCAATCAGCCCCAGCATTTT.

This clonotype was seen repeatedly, ten times or more. This chain connects TRBV19 to TRBJ1-5; a possible D gene is TRBD1 (5 bases). The germline CDR1 and CDR2 sequences are LNHDA and SQIVND (reference sequence). This CDR3 is built from 13 residues. Trimming took off 0 bases at V and 7 bases at J, with 7 bases between the two ends. CDR3 amino acids: CASSIDRDQPQHF. The CDR3 DNA reads TGTGCCAGTAGTATAGACAGGGACCAGCCCCAGCATTTT.

This clonotype was counted many times. This sequence joins TRBV12-3 or TRBV12-4 and TRBJ2-3; D gene ambiguous. The CDR3 has 13 amino acids. The V end lost 3 bases, the J end lost 0 bases, and 4 bases lay between the germline ends. This CDR3 reads CASSFDSTDTQYF. The CDR3 nucleotides are TGTGCCAGCAGTTTCGATAGCACAGATACGCAGTATTTT.

This clonotype was seen many times. V gene TRBV5-1 combines with J gene TRBJ2-3, with a weak D call TRBD1 (5 bases). Trimming took 3 bases from V and 5 from J, leaving 13 bases between them. The CDR3 contains 14 residues. Germline V gene sequence: CDR1 SGHRS, CDR2 YFSETQ. The CDR3 region has the DNA TGCGCCAGCAGCTACGACAGCCCGGGAGATACGCAGTATTTT. Encoded protein: CASSYDSPGDTQYF.

This rearrangement joins TRBV14 to TRBJ1-6, with D maybe TRBD1 (6 bases). CDR1 SGHDN and CDR2 FVKESK come from the germline V gene. The CDR3 extends over 15 amino acids. Trimming removed 4 bases at V and 5 bases at J, with 12 bases between. CDR3 region: CASSPPGTNNSPLHF. The CDR3, as DNA: TGTGCCAGCAGCCCGCCCGGGACAAATAATTCACCCCTCCACTTT.

The V and J genes are TRBV2 and TRBJ2-4, with D hard to call. V lost 5 bases and J 8 bases, leaving 19 bases between the germline ends. Germline-derived CDR1 and CDR2 are SNHLY and FYNNEI. The CDR3 contains 15 residues. The CDR3 loop reads CASSPSLSPGHIQYF. CDR3 DNA: TGTGCCAGCAGTCCCAGTCTCTCCCCCGGCCACATTCAGTACTTC.

In this sample, this clonotype turned up many times. This chain links TRBV12-3 or TRBV12-4 with TRBJ2-5; D uncertain. CDR3 size: 14 residues. The germline V and J ends were trimmed by 3 bases and 4 bases, with 12 bases remaining between them. CDR3 protein: CASSFGQPIETQYF. In nucleotides, the CDR3 is TGTGCCAGCAGTTTTGGGCAGCCCATAGAGACCCAGTACTTC.

The gene calls are TRBV20-1 and TRBJ2-3; 7 bases are shared with TRBD1. V lost 3 bases, J lost 1 base, and 7 bases stayed unmatched. The CDR3 runs 15 residues. CDR1 DFQATT and CDR2 SNEGSKA come from the germline V gene (reference sequence). The CDR3 nucleotides read TGCAGTGCTAGGGGGGCAGGGGGACGCACAGATACGCAGTATTTT. Translation: CSARGAGGRTDTQYF.

This clonotype was observed at least ten times. The chain has TRBV2 and TRBJ1-6, with D tentatively TRBD1 (5 bases). V lost 3 bases and J lost 1, with 13 bases in between. This CDR3 is 17 amino acids long. Germline V gene sequence: CDR1 SNHLY, CDR2 FYNNEI. CDR3 sequence reads: CASSEGGVGSYNSPLHF. CDR3 sequence (DNA): TGTGCCAGCAGTGAGGGAGGGGTAGGATCCTATAATTCACCCCTCCACTTT.

A few counts support this clonotype. The chain uses TRBV25-1 and TRBJ1-4, with D uncertain. The CDR3 is 14 amino acids. Germline-derived CDR1 and CDR2 are MGHDK and SYGVNS. V dropped 3 bases and J dropped 7 bases, with 12 bases sitting between them. The CDR3 DNA reads TGTGCCAGCAGTGAGACCATTAAGGGTGAAAAACTGTTTTTT. Translating gives CASSETIKGEKLFF.

This clonotype has ten or more counts. V usage is TRBV5-1 and J usage is TRBJ2-2; D unresolved. Germline V CDR1 and CDR2: SGHRS, YFSETQ. Trimming took off 5 bases at V and 1 base at J, with 15 bases between the two ends. The CDR3 has 16 residues. The CDR3 sequence is CASRGSHGRNTGELFF. CDR3 in DNA: TGCGCCAGCAGGGGTAGCCATGGGCGGAACACCGGGGAGCTGTTTTTT.

This clonotype occurred many times. This chain connects TRBV5-1 to TRBJ1-4; TRBD1 aligns across 7 bases. Losses at the gene ends were 1 base for V and 5 bases for J; bases not matched to a gene: 8. CDR3 length equals 16 residues. Germline CDR1 reads SGHRS; CDR2 reads YFSETQ. The CDR3 protein is CASSLWGDSRNEKLFF. CDR3 DNA sequence: TGCGCCAGCAGCTTGTGGGGGGACAGTCGAAATGAAAAACTGTTTTTT.

The sample holds many counts of this clonotype. The chain recombines TRBV7-9 with TRBJ2-7, with D maybe TRBD1 (6 bases). The CDR3 totals 15 residues. The germline gives CDR1 SEHNR, CDR2 FQNEAQ (reference sequence). The V gene lost 2 bases and the J gene lost 6 bases, with 17 bases spanning the gap. The CDR3 here is CASSLRDTPSLEQYF. As DNA, the CDR3 is TGTGCCAGCAGCTTAAGGGACACGCCGTCGCTCGAGCAGTACTTC.

CDR3 protein: CASSPGAQEPQHF. The CDR3 DNA is TGTGCCAGCAGCCCCGGGGCGCAAGAGCCCCAGCATTTT. The rearrangement uses TRBV3-1 and TRBJ1-5; the D gene is possibly TRBD1 (5 bases). Per the germline V gene, CDR1 is LGHDT and CDR2 is YNNKEL (reference sequence). V gave up 4 bases and J gave up 8 bases, with 12 bases separating them. The CDR3 totals 13 residues.